Detailed here is one T cell receptor (beta chain). Its cognate antigen is unknown. The sample comes from a study of T cell responses to AZD1222 COVID-19 vaccine. General study points: There were repertoire samples only from the period after the peak T cell response. The study identified only five to seven AZD1222 recipients as seropositive at baseline.

TCRdb's table, derived via immunoSEQ multiplex PCR, lists solely in-frame clones and lacks some. This table has around 95,000 clones, around 87% appearing once. Germline lookup yields CDR1 WNHNN and CDR2 SYGVQD (reference sequence). V shed 3 bases and J 7 bases; nucleotides not matched to a gene: 4. The length of the CDR3 is 15 residues. Sample: peripheral blood, taken on day 0 of MenACWY control vaccination. J is TRBJ1-6 and V is TRBV10-1, with 9 positions matching TRBD1. This sequence was found in an adult in good health. CDR3 nucleotides: TGCGCCAGCAGTGATTGGACAGGGGTCAATTCACCCCTCCACTTT. Protein product: CASSDWTGVNSPLHF.